This T cell receptor (beta chain) originates from a study of T cells in Graves' hyperthyroidism and ophthalmopathy. Study in general: Peripheral blood was taken when the disease was first diagnosed, before any treatment began. Regarding the study as a whole: Among clonotypes expanded in thyroid above 0.001, most were also found in blood.

V lost 6 bases and J 2 bases, leaving 13 bases between the germline ends. The CDR3 is 14 residues long. Germline V gene data show CDR1 as SNHLY and CDR2 as FYNNEI. By frequency in the sample, this clonotype is medium-sized. Its antigen is still unknown. Newly diagnosed patients aged 18 to 65 had hyperthyroidism of under 2 months' duration. Out of 10 ml of fresh peripheral blood came the PBMCs. RNA transcripts served as the template for amplifying TCR beta CDR3 regions. With the HTBI primer set, the TCR CDR3 went through a first round of RT-PCR. Each CDR3 protein is one row after TCRdb ran MiXCR on the multiplex PCR reads. This sample carries some 24,000 distinct CDR3 sequences, 45% to 50% of them seen once, and the ten largest clones take about 25%.

The sample consisted of blood. This receptor was identified in a woman in her forties with Graves' hyperthyroidism that later progressed to Graves' ophthalmopathy. J is TRBJ2-5 and V is TRBV2, with D perhaps matching TRBD1 or TRBD2 (5 bases each). CDR3 in DNA: TGTGCCAGCAGGAGGGGCAGGGCGCAAGAGACCCAGTACTTC. This codes for CASRRGRAQETQYF.